The clone carrying this T cell receptor (beta chain) was detected only a few times. Its specificity is unknown. Trimming cost V 5 bases and J 5 bases; bases outside gene matches: 4. The germline V gene has CDR1 SQVTM and CDR2 ANQGSEA. The CDR3 runs 12 residues. This sample is part of a study of CD8 T cells in ankylosing spondylitis. General study results and limits: Researchers report that disease-linked clones proved CD8+ and relatively rare in peripheral blood. It appeared that ankylosing spondylitis blood was characterized by a TCR beta motif of several highly homologous variants. Disease-linked clones were reportedly significantly enriched in matched ankylosing spondylitis synovial fluid.

The TCR beta libraries were generated through quantitative 5'-RACE incorporating molecular barcodes. TCRdb processed the 5' RACE reads anew with MiXCR; each CDR3 protein has one entry. The table lists around 250,000 distinct CDR3 sequences, 15% to 20% of them singletons. This clonotype was sampled from a male donor with ankylosing spondylitis or in good health (not recorded which). V is TRBV29-1 and J is TRBJ2-7; 9 nucleotides line up with TRBD1. Material for sequencing was blood, either unsorted or a sorted T cell fraction (not recorded which). For the CDR3, the DNA is TGCAGCGTTTCCGGGACAGGGAACGAGCAGTACTTC. It translates to CSVSGTGNEQYF.